The present T cell receptor (beta chain) was sequenced within a study of human T cells and chemical hapten exposure. This clonotype was counted a few times. Its antigen remains unidentified. The sample's time point: patch test 3, about 24 weeks after DPC sensitization. Treatment indicated: therapeutic diphenylcyclopropenone sensitization with weekly scalp DPC. Unfractionated whole blood was the source from which total RNA was extracted. The study drew its donors from alopecia patients who were 18 to 70 years old and suitable for DPC. TCRdb redid the calling of the RACE reads with MiXCR, one entry per CDR3 protein. This sample carries 35,000 to 45,000 distinct CDR3 sequences, 9.5% to 15% of them seen once, and the ten largest clones take 2% to 2.5%. Looked up from germline, CDR1 is LNHDA and CDR2 is SQIVND (reference sequence). V trimming: 1 base; J trimming: 0 bases; junction bases outside the gene matches: 0. This CDR3 is built from 16 residues.

Notes on the study in general: While controls formed fewer of them, expanded TCRs formed significantly more large CDR3 similarity clusters.

The clonotype originates from a woman in her thirties or forties with alopecia areata. Some clones in this sample may be carry-over from other donors' samples. The chain carries TRBV19 and TRBJ2-5; TRBD2 aligns across 12 bases. The specimen comprised whole blood, sampled in connection with sensitization to the hapten diphenylcyclopropenone (DPC). The CDR3 region is CASSIGLAGDQETQYF. CDR3 bases: TGTGCCAGTAGTATAGGACTAGCGGGAGACCAAGAGACCCAGTACTTC. Together with reference TRBV19 and TRBJ2-5, the CDR3 gives the full variable domain: DGGITQSPKYLFRKEGQNVTLSCEQNLNHDAMYWYRQDPGQGLRLIYYSQIVNDFQKGDIAEGYSVSREKKESFPLTVTSAQKNPTAFYLCASSIGLAGDQETQYFGPGTRLLVL.